This T cell receptor (beta chain) was captured in a study of shared clonotypes between healthy human individuals. Sequencing used immunoSEQ multiplex PCR; TCRdb keeps in-frame clones, though not all of them. The sample yields 700,000 to 950,000 clones, approximately 96% seen once. Germline V lookup: CDR1 MNHNS, CDR2 SASEGT. With V trimmed by 1 base and J by 3 bases, 9 bases remained unmatched. The CDR3 consists of 16 residues. This clone was detected once. It was CD45RO-negative cells, positively selected for CCR7, that made up naive CD8 cells, with terminally differentiated effector memory CD45RA+ cells excluded.

The chain couples TRBV6-1 to TRBJ2-7, with 7 nucleotides matching TRBD2. The sequence was obtained from a man in his thirties or forties in good health. The sample was naive CD8+ T cells sorted from blood. In DNA form, the CDR3 reads TGTGCCAGCAGTGAAGGGTGGCGGGAGACCCTCTACGAGCAGTACTTC. Amino acid sequence: CASSEGWRETLYEQYF.